This T cell receptor (beta chain) was sequenced for a study of shared clonotypes between healthy human individuals. Assay: immunoSEQ multiplex PCR; the TCRdb copy retains only in-frame clones and omits some. The sample has about 2.4 million clones, more than 85% seen once; the top ten hold 0.36%. The junction had 3 bases not matched to a gene; V was cut back by 8 bases and J by 0 bases. Germline-derived CDR1 and CDR2 are SEHNR and FQNEAQ (reference sequence). This CDR3 is 15 amino acids long. This receptor was obtained from a man aged 18 to 30 in good health. Some clones in this sample may be carry-over from other donors' samples. The sample was naive CD4+ T cells from PBMCs. As for subset: CD45RA+ positively selected. The chain couples TRBV7-9 to TRBJ1-4, with 10 bases identical to TRBD1. The CDR3 loop reads CASQGTGATNEKLFF. In DNA, the CDR3 is TGTGCCAGCCAAGGGACAGGGGCAACTAATGAAAAACTGTTTTTT.